Listed below are T cell receptor beta chains from one sample, sequenced in a study of cytomegalovirus exposure and HLA in healthy donors. TCRdb's copy holds only in-frame clones and misses some; the assay was immunoSEQ multiplex PCR. There are about 210,000 clones in the sample, with less than 1% held by the top ten. Sample: PBMCs. The receptors come from a woman in her thirties in good health and CMV-seropositive. Each CDR3 is given with its conserved first and last residue. The D gene is left open where the match is weak.

V	D	J	CDR3	DNA
TRBV28	TRBD1	TRBJ1-4	CASRDRGSFEKLFF	TGTGCCAGCAGGGACAGGGGTTCGTTTGAAAAACTGTTTTTT
TRBV15	-	TRBJ1-3	CATNRRDRNRAGNTIYF	TGTGCCACCAACAGAAGGGATAGGAACAGGGCCGGAAACACCATATATTTT
TRBV9	-	TRBJ1-1	CASSVEEQGSLRDTEAFF	TGTGCCAGCAGCGTAGAAGAGCAGGGGTCTTTAAGAGACACTGAAGCTTTCTTT
TRBV7-9	TRBD1	TRBJ1-2	CASSLQGADGYTF	TGTGCCAGCAGCTTACAGGGGGCGGATGGCTACACCTTC
TRBV6-5	TRBD2	TRBJ2-7	CASCSGSEGSYEQYF	TGTGCCAGCTGTAGCGGGAGCGAAGGCTCCTACGAGCAGTACTTC
TRBV7-6	TRBD1	TRBJ1-2	CASSLGGQGLYGYTF	TGTGCCAGCAGCTTGGGGGGACAGGGGTTGTATGGCTACACCTTC
TRBV9	-	TRBJ1-2	CASSVKENYGYTF	TGTGCCAGCAGCGTAAAGGAGAACTATGGCTACACCTTC
TRBV5-8	TRBD1	TRBJ1-1	CASSFWTGGTDTEAFF	TGTGCCAGCAGCTTCTGGACAGGGGGCACGGACACTGAAGCTTTCTTT
TRBV7-8	TRBD2	TRBJ2-3	CASRLAGGDTQYF	TGTGCCAGCCGACTAGCGGGGGGGGATACGCAGTATTTT
TRBV5-6	-	TRBJ2-1	CASSYRQETYNEQFF	TGTGCCAGCAGTTACCGACAGGAAACCTACAATGAGCAGTTCTTC
TRBV2	-	TRBJ2-3	CASTQGLSTDTQYF	TGTGCCAGCACTCAGGGGCTTTCCACAGATACGCAGTATTTT
TRBV5-6	TRBD1	TRBJ2-5	CASSTGTGVRETQYF	TGTGCCAGCAGCACCGGGACAGGGGTTCGGGAGACCCAGTACTTC
TRBV19	TRBD2	TRBJ2-7	CASSRGRGAYEQYF	TGTGCCAGTAGTAGGGGGCGGGGGGCCTACGAGCAGTACTTC
TRBV19	-	TRBJ2-1	CASSIGAGLLGSEQFF	TGTGCCAGTAGTATAGGGGCGGGCCTCCTTGGGAGTGAGCAGTTCTTC
TRBV18	-	TRBJ2-7	CASSPGLEDEQYF	TGTGCCAGCTCACCGGGGCTAGAAGACGAGCAGTACTTC
TRBV11-2	TRBD2	TRBJ2-7	CASSLASSGGYEQYF	TGTGCCAGCAGCTTAGCGTCTAGCGGGGGATACGAGCAGTACTTC
TRBV5-1	TRBD1	TRBJ2-2	CASSWDSTNTGELFF	TGCGCCAGCAGCTGGGACAGCACGAACACCGGGGAGCTGTTTTTT
TRBV6-1	-	TRBJ2-7	CASSEFNSYEQYF	TGTGCCAGCAGCGAGTTTAACAGCTACGAGCAGTACTTC
TRBV28	-	TRBJ1-1	CASSSGQGDTEAFF	TGTGCCAGCAGTTCGGGCCAAGGGGACACTGAAGCTTTCTTT
TRBV6-5	-	TRBJ1-5	CASSPGGLSNQPQHF	TGTGCCAGCAGCCCCGGGGGTTTAAGCAATCAGCCCCAGCATTTT
TRBV16	TRBD1	TRBJ1-5	CASSYLTGYNQPQHF	TGTGCCAGCAGCTACTTGACAGGGTACAATCAGCCCCAGCATTTT
TRBV25-1	-	TRBJ2-7	CASSPGGEQYF	TGTGCCAGCAGTCCGGGTGGCGAGCAGTACTTC
TRBV10-1	-	TRBJ2-1	CASSSSDYYNEQFF	TGCGCCAGCAGTTCCAGCGACTACTACAATGAGCAGTTCTTC